These 4 T cell receptor beta chains share one sample of origin, sequenced in a study of blood T cell repertoires in COVID-19. Clones were sequenced by immunoSEQ multiplex PCR, and TCRdb holds only the in-frame ones, with some missing. The sample lists tens of thousands of clones, about 86% seen once, with roughly 6% in the top ten. The source material was peripheral blood. The receptors originated from a woman over 75 with acute or convalescent COVID-19.

This rearrangement joins TRBV7-9 to TRBJ1-1; 8 bases map to TRBD1. CDR1 SEHNR and CDR2 FQNEAQ come from the germline V gene (reference sequence). V dropped 4 bases and J dropped 8; count of bases not matched to a gene: 9. The CDR3 runs to 14 residues. The CDR3 sequence: CASSSQGGLGEAFF. CDR3 coding DNA: TGTGCCAGCAGCTCACAGGGGGGGCTCGGGGAAGCTTTCTTT.

The CDR3 DNA reads as TGTGCCAGCAGTGAAGTGGCATCGGGTTATGGCTACACCTTC. This translates into CASSEVASGYGYTF. This chain joins TRBV6-1 and TRBJ1-2; D is unclear. Germline loops: CDR1 MNHNS, CDR2 SASEGT. The CDR3 extends over 14 amino acids. V was pared by 1 base and J by 5 bases, with 11 bases between.

The chain joins TRBV7-9 to TRBJ2-1; D is unresolved. CDR1 is SEHNR, CDR2 FQNEAQ, per germline (reference sequence). V lost 5 bases and J lost 0, with 11 bases in between. This CDR3 is 15 amino acids long. The CDR3 loop is CASSRDISSYNEQFF. The CDR3 coding sequence is TGTGCCAGCAGCCGAGACATTAGCTCCTACAATGAGCAGTTCTTC. Drawing the rest from reference TRBV7-9 and TRBJ2-1, the complete variable domain is DTGVSQNPRHKITKRGQNVTFRCDPISEHNRLYWYRQTLGQGPEFLTYFQNEAQLEKSRLLSDRFSAERPKGSFSTLEIQRTEQGDSAMYLCASSRDISSYNEQFFGPGTRLTVL.

This clone was detected only a few times. CDR3 coding DNA: TGTGCCAGCAGCTTCCCCTCGGGGGGGAAAGGTGGCTACACCTTC. Translated: CASSFPSGGKGGYTF. The rearrangement joins TRBV7-9 to TRBJ1-2, with D maybe TRBD1 (5 bases). Trimming removed 3 bases from V and 7 bases from J, with 18 bases in between. CDR1 is SEHNR and CDR2 is FQNEAQ in the germline V gene (reference sequence). The CDR3 spans 15 residues.